This T cell receptor (beta chain) was obtained from a study of long-term antiretroviral therapy in people with HIV. Trimming removed 4 bases from V and 0 bases from J, with 10 bases in between. Germline values: CDR1 SEHNR, CDR2 FQNEAQ (reference sequence). CDR3 length: 14 residues. Points on this clone: Its antigen is as yet unknown.

Researchers report immunoSEQ v3.0 was run at survey level. Libraries were prepared by immunoSEQ multiplex PCR; TCRdb keeps only in-frame clonotypes and omits some of them. Counted here are about 20,000 clones, 65% to 85% occurring once; the ten biggest clones make up more than 15%. Every participant gave one or more pre-ART and two or more post-ART PBMC samples. Study outcomes and limitations: Repertoires looked antigen-experienced, with only a slight naive shift after ART.

V is TRBV7-9 and J is TRBJ2-7; D unresolved. This specimen consisted of unsorted PBMCs, obtained 0.6 years after starting antiretroviral therapy. The receptor comes from a woman younger than 30 with HIV. The CDR3 nucleotides are TGTGCCAGCAGCTCCCAGCGAGGCTCCTACGAGCAGTACTTC. This encodes CASSSQRGSYEQYF. Full variable domain (outside the CDR3, taken from reference TRBV7-9 and TRBJ2-7): DTGVSQNPRHKITKRGQNVTFRCDPISEHNRLYWYRQTLGQGPEFLTYFQNEAQLEKSRLLSDRFSAERPKGSFSTLEIQRTEQGDSAMYLCASSSQRGSYEQYFGPGTRLTVT.